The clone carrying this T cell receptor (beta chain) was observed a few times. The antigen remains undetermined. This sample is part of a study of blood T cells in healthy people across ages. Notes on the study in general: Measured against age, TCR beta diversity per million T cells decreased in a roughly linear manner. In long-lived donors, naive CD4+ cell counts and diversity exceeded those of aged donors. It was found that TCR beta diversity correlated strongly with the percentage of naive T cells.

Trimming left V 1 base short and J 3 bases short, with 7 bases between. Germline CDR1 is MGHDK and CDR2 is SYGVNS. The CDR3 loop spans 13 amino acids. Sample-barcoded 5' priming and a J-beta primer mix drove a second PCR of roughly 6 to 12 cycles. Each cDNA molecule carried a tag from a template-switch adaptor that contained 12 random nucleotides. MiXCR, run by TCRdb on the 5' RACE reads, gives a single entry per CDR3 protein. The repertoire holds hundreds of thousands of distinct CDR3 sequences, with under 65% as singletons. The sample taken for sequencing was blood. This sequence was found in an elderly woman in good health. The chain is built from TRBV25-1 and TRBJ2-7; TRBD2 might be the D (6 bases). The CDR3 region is CASSEFGGYEQYF. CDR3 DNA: TGTGCCAGCAGTGAATTCGGGGGCTACGAGCAGTACTTC.